This TCR beta chain derives from a study of regulatory T cells in long-lasting Graves disease. Arm-PCR of CDR3 regions and iRepertoire HTBI primers were the basis on which TCR beta libraries were built. TCRdb analysed the multiplex PCR reads with MiXCR anew, one entry per CDR3 protein. The repertoire includes approximately 460,000 distinct CDR3 sequences, about a sixth of them detected once, and roughly 10% sits in the top ten. Regarding time point: newly diagnosed GD, antithyroid drugs for less than 3 months. PBMC RNA served as the TCR library source. The sample holds many counts of this clonotype. The J segment lost 4 bases and the V segment lost 1 base, leaving 6 bases of the junction unmatched. This CDR3 has 15 residues. Germline-derived CDR1 and CDR2 are SGHRS and YFSETQ. The sample was also reused in another study, on T cells in Graves' hyperthyroidism and ophthalmopathy.

The sequence was obtained from a woman in her thirties with Graves disease. The sample consisted of peripheral blood mononuclear cells (PBMCs), taken at new diagnosis, from a patient treated with antithyroid drugs. This sequence joins TRBV5-1 and TRBJ2-7; 9 bases match TRBD1. For the CDR3, the DNA is TGCGCCAGCAGCTTGTCCGGGACAGGGTTTTACGAGCAGTACTTC. Protein sequence: CASSLSGTGFYEQYF.